The 31 T cell receptor beta chains below all came from one sample that was sequenced in a study of control samples from healthy donors and cancer patients. Measured with immunoSEQ multiplex PCR; TCRdb has only the in-frame clones, and not every one. This sample has 390,000 or so clones, with 80% to 95% found just once. The specimen was PBMCs. The receptors here all came from a man aged 40-55 years with head and neck cancer.

This clone has just a few counts. This chain connects TRBV29-1 to TRBJ2-7; D is perhaps TRBD1 (5 bases). Germline lookup yields CDR1 SQVTM and CDR2 ANQGSEA. V dropped 6 bases and J dropped 0 bases, with 15 bases sitting between them. The CDR3 length is 14 residues. The CDR3: CSVTSGSSSYEQYF. The CDR3 coding sequence is TGCAGCGTCACCTCAGGGTCAAGCTCCTACGAGCAGTACTTC.

This clone has a handful of counts. The CDR3 loop is CAWSPRPGGNQPQHF. The CDR3 nucleotides read TGTGCCTGGAGCCCCCGGCCGGGCGGGAATCAGCCCCAGCATTTT. The chain couples TRBV30 to TRBJ1-5; D uncertain. The CDR3 totals 15 residues. Trimming stripped 3 bases from V and 4 bases from J, with 16 bases between. Germline CDR1 is GTSNPN and CDR2 is SVGIG (reference sequence).

This CDR3 reads CASSPGLAGAYETQYF. CDR3 DNA: TGTGCCAGCAGCCCAGGACTAGCGGGAGCATACGAGACCCAGTACTTC. The gene calls are TRBV7-3 and TRBJ2-5; 13 positions agree with TRBD2. Germline trimming cut 5 bases from V and 5 bases from J; bases unmatched to any gene: 8. Germline V lookup: CDR1 SGHTA, CDR2 FQGTGA. The CDR3 consists of 16 residues.

This chain joins TRBV19 and TRBJ2-7, with D unresolved. The CDR3 sequence is 15 residues long. The V gene's germline CDR1 is LNHDA and CDR2 SQIVND (reference sequence). Trimming shortened V by 5 bases and J by 1 base, and 15 bases separated the two germline ends. In DNA form, the CDR3 reads TGTGCCAGTAGTCCCCTCCGGGTTCCATCCTACGAGCAGTACTTC. Translation gives CASSPLRVPSYEQYF.

The V gene is TRBV24-1, the J gene TRBJ2-2, with TRBD2 matching 10 bases. Germline CDR1 KGHDR, CDR2 SFDVKD. The CDR3 totals 16 residues. The trim removed 4 bases at V and 6 bases at J, leaving 7 bases unmatched. The CDR3 sequence: CATSEKESGRAGELFF. Here the CDR3 DNA reads TGTGCCACCAGTGAAAAGGAGAGCGGGAGGGCCGGGGAGCTGTTTTTT.

The rearrangement joins TRBV19 to TRBJ1-5; the D gene is possibly TRBD1 (5 bases). The CDR3 totals 13 residues. CDR1 is LNHDA, CDR2 SQIVND, per germline (reference sequence). With 6 bases removed from V and 7 bases from J, the gap between germline ends came to 13 bases. In DNA, the CDR3 is TGTGCCAGTAGAGCCTCTAGGGACCAGCCCCAGCATTTT. It specifies CASRASRDQPQHF.

The CDR3 is CAISESRTTDTQYF. In nucleotides, the CDR3 is TGTGCCATCAGTGAAAGTAGAACCACAGATACGCAGTATTTT. This sequence joins TRBV10-3 and TRBJ2-3; D unclear. The germline gives CDR1 ENHRY, CDR2 SYGVKD. The CDR3 consists of 14 residues. The ends were cut back, 3 bases at V and 2 bases at J, with 9 bases in the middle.

V and J are TRBV15 and TRBJ2-1, with 7 nucleotides matching TRBD2. V lost 1 base and J lost 1; bases outside the gene matches: 7. The germline gives CDR1 LNHNV, CDR2 YYDKDF (reference sequence). The CDR3 consists of 17 residues. The CDR3 is CATSRAPSGASYNEQFF. CDR3 nucleotide sequence: TGTGCCACCAGCAGAGCCCCCAGCGGGGCATCCTACAATGAGCAGTTCTTC.

V usage is TRBV6-5 and J usage is TRBJ2-7, with D perhaps matching TRBD1 or TRBD2 (5 bases each). Germline values: CDR1 MNHEY, CDR2 SVGAGI. V dropped 7 bases and J dropped 1 base, with 11 bases sitting between them. CDR3 length equals 13 residues. The CDR3 loop reads CASIVGGSYEQYF. CDR3 nucleotide sequence: TGTGCCAGCATAGTTGGGGGATCCTACGAGCAGTACTTC.

V and J are TRBV10-2 and TRBJ2-7; 7 nucleotides match TRBD2. V was clipped by 4 bases and J by 1 base; unmatched bases: 10. Germline values: CDR1 WSHSY, CDR2 SAAADI. The CDR3 length is 16 residues. The CDR3 DNA follows: TGCGCCAGCAGTGTACGTCTAGCGGAAAGTTCCTACGAGCAGTACTTC. The encoded protein is CASSVRLAESSYEQYF.

This clone was counted a single time. The chain couples TRBV19 to TRBJ2-7; D perhaps matches TRBD2 (5 bases). Germline-derived CDR1 and CDR2 are LNHDA and SQIVND (reference sequence). Trimming left V 5 bases short and J 3 bases short, with 20 bases between. This CDR3 is 16 amino acids long. CDR3 amino acids: CASSRDPGSGGYEQYF. For the CDR3, the DNA is TGTGCCAGTAGTCGCGATCCGGGGTCCGGAGGCTACGAGCAGTACTTC. Full variable domain (outside the CDR3, taken from reference TRBV19 and TRBJ2-7): DGGITQSPKYLFRKEGQNVTLSCEQNLNHDAMYWYRQDPGQGLRLIYYSQIVNDFQKGDIAEGYSVSREKKESFPLTVTSAQKNPTAFYLCASSRDPGSGGYEQYFGPGTRLTVT.

Points on this clone: Other DNA sequences of this sample code for an identical CDR3. This chain connects TRBV19 to TRBJ2-2; no firm D call. CDR1 is LNHDA and CDR2 is SQIVND in the germline V gene (reference sequence). V was cut by 1 base and J by 2 bases, with 5 bases left in between. The CDR3 consists of 14 residues. CDR3 protein: CASSIGVNTGELFF. The CDR3 DNA is TGTGCCAGTAGTATAGGGGTAAACACCGGGGAGCTGTTTTTT.

This clone is a singleton in its sample. The chain has TRBV4-1 and TRBJ2-3; weak D call: TRBD1 (6 bases). The CDR3 spans 16 residues. Germline CDR1 and CDR2: MGHRA and YSYEKL. V dropped 4 bases and J dropped 4 bases, with 18 bases sitting between them. CDR3 sequence reads: CASSPRQAAESDTQYF. As DNA, the CDR3 is TGCGCCAGCAGCCCGAGACAGGCGGCGGAATCAGATACGCAGTATTTT.

The V gene is TRBV6-4, the J gene TRBJ2-3; tentative D call: TRBD2 (9 bases). Germline CDR1 is MRHNA and CDR2 is SNTAGT. Deletions cut 10 bases from V and 8 bases from J, with 40 bases between. The CDR3 runs 20 residues. The CDR3 loop is CATSRSGTGAAGGPPFTQYF. Written as DNA, the CDR3 is TGTGCCACCAGCAGATCCGGGACAGGCGCGGCGGGAGGGCCGCCGTTTACGCAGTATTTT.

The chain combines TRBV25-1 with TRBJ2-1, with 11 nucleotides matching TRBD2. Unmatched junction bases numbered 12, after V lost 5 bases and J lost 6 bases. The CDR3 totals 17 residues. CDR1 MGHDK and CDR2 SYGVNS come from the germline V gene. Here the CDR3 reads CASSIGTSGLQGNEQFF. In nucleotides, the CDR3 is TGTGCCAGCAGTATTGGGACTAGCGGCCTTCAAGGCAATGAGCAGTTCTTC. Full variable domain (outside the CDR3, taken from reference TRBV25-1 and TRBJ2-1): EADIYQTPRYLVIGTGKKITLECSQTMGHDKMYWYQQDPGMELHLIHYSYGVNSTEKGDLSSESTVSRIRTEHFPLTLESARPSHTSQYLCASSIGTSGLQGNEQFFGPGTRLTVL.

The chain recombines TRBV4-1 with TRBJ2-1; weak D call: TRBD1 (6 bases). V lost 5 bases to trimming and J lost 5 bases, with 13 bases between them. Germline V gene sequence: CDR1 MGHRA, CDR2 YSYEKL. The CDR3 loop spans 14 amino acids. Here the CDR3 reads CASSFGTGNNEQFF. In DNA form, the CDR3 reads TGCGCCAGCAGCTTCGGTACAGGGAACAATGAGCAGTTCTTC.

The rearrangement links TRBV4-1 to TRBJ2-3, with TRBD2 matching 8 bases. The CDR3 is made up of 18 amino acids. Per germline, CDR1 MGHRA and CDR2 YSYEKL. V was pared by 4 bases and J by 1 base, with 13 bases of the junction left unmatched. DNA of the CDR3: TGCGCCAGCAGCCCCTCAAACCGGCCGGGACTAGGCACAGATACGCAGTATTTT. It codes for CASSPSNRPGLGTDTQYF.

This sequence joins TRBV7-8 and TRBJ2-2; D is possibly TRBD2 (6 bases). The CDR3 runs to 16 residues. V dropped 2 bases and J dropped 0 bases, with 10 bases sitting between them. CDR1 and CDR2 (germline): SGHVS, FQNEAQ. CDR3 coding DNA: TGTGCCAGCAGCTTAAGGCGGGGTACGAACACCGGGGAGCTGTTTTTT. Residues: CASSLRRGTNTGELFF.

V gene TRBV4-1 combines with J gene TRBJ1-2, with D hard to call. This CDR3 spans 15 amino acids. Trimming removed 0 bases at V and 0 bases at J, with 8 bases between. Per germline, CDR1 MGHRA and CDR2 YSYEKL. CDR3 sequence (DNA): TGCGCCAGCAGCCAAGAGGGCGGGCCTAACTATGGCTACACCTTC. Amino acids: CASSQEGGPNYGYTF.

This chain connects TRBV6-5 to TRBJ2-7, with a possible D match to TRBD2 (5 bases). CDR3 length equals 14 residues. Deletions cut 6 bases from V and 2 bases from J, with 14 bases between. Germline CDR1 reads MNHEY; CDR2 reads SVGAGI. The CDR3 is CASRLRREAYEQYF. CDR3 bases: TGTGCCAGCAGACTTCGACGGGAAGCCTACGAGCAGTACTTC.

The chain carries TRBV6-5 and TRBJ2-5, with 8 bases lining up with TRBD1. CDR3 length equals 13 residues. Per germline, CDR1 MNHEY and CDR2 SVGAGI. J lost 3 bases, V lost 6 bases, and 3 bases had no gene match. The CDR3 coding sequence is TGTGCCAGCAGACGACAGGGGAAAGAGACCCAGTACTTC. Encoded protein: CASRRQGKETQYF.

The rearrangement links TRBV20-1 to TRBJ2-7; D is unresolved. This CDR3 comprises 11 residues. Between the trimmed V and J ends, which lost 6 bases and 2 bases, there was a span of 8 bases. Germline V lookup: CDR1 DFQATT, CDR2 SNEGSKA (reference sequence). CDR3 sequence reads: CSALRTYEQYF. The CDR3 DNA reads as TGCAGTGCCCTGCGAACCTACGAGCAGTACTTC.

Here the CDR3 reads CASSQDLAVNYGYTF. CDR3 DNA sequence: TGTGCCAGCAGCCAAGATTTGGCCGTGAACTATGGCTACACCTTC. The V and J genes are TRBV3-1 (or the pseudogene TRBV3-2) and TRBJ1-2; D remains ambiguous. CDR3 size: 15 residues. From germline, CDR1 is LGHDT and CDR2 YNNKEL (reference sequence). V was cut by 0 bases and J by 2 bases, with 10 bases left in between.

The rearrangement joins TRBV7-2 to TRBJ1-5; D ambiguous. This CDR3 spans 14 amino acids. From germline, CDR1 is SGHTA and CDR2 FQGNSA. The germline V and J ends were trimmed by 2 bases and 5 bases, with 10 bases remaining between them. CDR3 DNA sequence: TGTGCCAGCAGCTTATTTCTCGGGGATCAGCCCCAGCATTTT. Amino acids: CASSLFLGDQPQHF.

The count of this clone is one. The J gene is TRBJ2-7, the V gene TRBV11-2, with a weak D call TRBD2 (5 bases). This CDR3 spans 15 amino acids. CDR1 and CDR2 from the germline V gene are SGHAT and FQNNGV. Between the trimmed V and J ends, which lost 6 bases and 3 bases, there was a span of 18 bases. The CDR3 is CASSPSDFINYEQYF. CDR3 DNA sequence: TGTGCCAGCAGTCCTTCGGACTTTATCAACTACGAGCAGTACTTC. Drawing the rest from reference TRBV11-2 and TRBJ2-7, the complete variable domain is EAGVAQSPRYKIIEKRQSVAFWCNPISGHATLYWYQQILGQGPKLLIQFQNNGVVDDSQLPKDRFSAERLKGVDSTLKIQPAKLEDSAVYLCASSPSDFINYEQYFGPGTRLTVT.

This clone was counted a few times. The CDR3 DNA follows: TGTGCCAGCAGCCCGGGCTCCCCTTACGAGCAGTACTTC. Translating gives CASSPGSPYEQYF. The rearrangement links TRBV27 to TRBJ2-7, with D uncertain. CDR3 length: 13 amino acids. The germline V gene has CDR1 MNHEY and CDR2 SMNVEV (reference sequence). V was trimmed by 6 bases and J by 4 bases, leaving 13 bases between them.

The chain couples TRBV6-5 to TRBJ2-7; D is unclear. The V end lost 7 bases, the J end lost 0 bases, and 7 bases lay between the germline ends. This CDR3 comprises 12 residues. The germline CDR1 and CDR2 sequences are MNHEY and SVGAGI. The CDR3 region has the DNA TGTGCCAGCATGGCAGACTCCTACGAGCAGTACTTC. Translation gives CASMADSYEQYF.

The genes are TRBV12-3 or TRBV12-4 and TRBJ1-2, with TRBD1 as a possible D gene (6 bases). V was cut by 7 bases and J by 8 bases, with 17 bases left in between. The CDR3 has 13 residues. CDR3 residues: CASTPGGTWGYTF. CDR3 sequence (DNA): TGTGCCAGCACCCCGGGGGGCACATGGGGCTACACCTTC.

V and J are TRBV7-9 and TRBJ2-5; 7 bases map to TRBD1. This CDR3 is built from 15 residues. Germline V gene data show CDR1 as SEHNR and CDR2 as FQNEAQ (reference sequence). J was trimmed by 1 base and V by 2 bases; bases with no gene match: 4. The CDR3 DNA reads TGTGCCAGCAGCTTAAGGACAGGATCCCAAGAGACCCAGTACTTC. Translation gives CASSLRTGSQETQYF.

The chain couples TRBV11-3 to TRBJ2-1; D is ambiguous. Germline V lookup: CDR1 SGHNT, CDR2 YENEEA. The V end was cut by 5 bases, the J end by 5 bases, with 13 bases between. The CDR3 is 14 residues long. CDR3 sequence (DNA): TGTGCCAGCAGCCGTTTTAGGAACCACAATGAGCAGTTCTTC. As protein: CASSRFRNHNEQFF.

The chain has TRBV7-2 and TRBJ1-6, with 10 nucleotides matching TRBD1. The CDR3 length is 14 residues. The junction had 4 bases not matched to a gene; V was cut back by 5 bases and J by 9 bases. The germline gives CDR1 SGHTA, CDR2 FQGNSA. CDR3 sequence reads: CASSKDRGRSPLHF. The CDR3 nucleotides are TGTGCCAGCAGCAAAGACAGGGGGCGTTCACCCCTCCACTTT.